Listed below are T cell receptor beta chains from one sample, sequenced in a study of metastatic and nonmetastatic thyroid tumors. TCRdb called clones again from the PCR reads with MiXCR. The sample lists about 33,000 clones; 15% to 20% were seen once. The specimen sequenced was blood. These receptors were collected from a male donor with papillary thyroid cancer or a benign thyroid nodule (not recorded which). Some clones in this sample may be carry-over from other donors' samples. Both conserved end residues are part of each CDR3. The D gene is left open where the match is weak. Size is omitted from some rows. Given values are once, few, many or a class for expanded clones.

D gene: TRBD2; J gene: TRBJ2-7; CDR3 length: 16; V gene: TRBV5-8; clone size: many; CDR3 protein: CASSFFRTSGFFEQYF; CDR3 DNA: TGTGCCAGCAGCTTTTTTCGGACTAGCGGGTTTTTCGAGCAGTACTTC
D gene: NA; J gene: TRBJ2-2; CDR3 length: 14; V gene: TRBV27; clone size: NA; CDR3 protein: CASSDRGGSGELFF; CDR3 DNA: TGTGCCAGCAGCGACCGGGGTGGTTCCGGGGAGCTGTTTTTT
D gene: TRBD2; J gene: TRBJ2-5; CDR3 length: 16; V gene: TRBV6-2/TRBV6-3; clone size: NA; CDR3 protein: CTSSYAGGPPRETKYF; CDR3 DNA: TGTACCAGCAGTTACGCGGGGGGCCCGCCCAGGGAGACCAAGTACTTC
D gene: NA; J gene: TRBJ2-7; CDR3 length: 14; V gene: TRBV6-2/TRBV6-3; clone size: medium-sized; CDR3 protein: CASNGGQSRREQYF; CDR3 DNA: TGTGCCAGCAACGGGGGACAGTCCCGCCGAGAGCAGTACTTC
D gene: NA; J gene: TRBJ1-6; CDR3 length: 13; V gene: TRBV20-1; clone size: NA; CDR3 protein: CSAEGRPNSPLHF; CDR3 DNA: TGCAGTGCTGAGGGACGGCCGAATTCACCCCTCCACTTT
D gene: NA; J gene: TRBJ1-1; CDR3 length: 11; V gene: TRBV6-1; clone size: NA; CDR3 protein: CASGENTEAFF; CDR3 DNA: TGTGCCAGCGGGGAGAACACTGAAGCTTTCTTT
D gene: NA; J gene: TRBJ1-3; CDR3 length: 15; V gene: TRBV27; clone size: few; CDR3 protein: CASSAGTATGNTIYF; CDR3 DNA: TGTGCCAGCAGCGCCGGGACCGCTACTGGAAACACCATATATTTT
D gene: TRBD1; J gene: TRBJ1-4; CDR3 length: 16; V gene: TRBV5-1; clone size: many; CDR3 protein: CASSSRGTDINEKLFF; CDR3 DNA: TGCGCCAGCAGCTCCCGAGGGACAGACATTAATGAAAAACTGTTTTTT
D gene: TRBD1; J gene: TRBJ1-5; CDR3 length: 17; V gene: TRBV4-1; clone size: many; CDR3 protein: CASSRTGQGSVDQPQHF; CDR3 DNA: TGCGCCAGCAGCAGGACAGGACAGGGCAGCGTTGATCAGCCCCAGCATTTT
D gene: NA; J gene: TRBJ1-6; CDR3 length: 13; V gene: TRBV7-6; clone size: NA; CDR3 protein: CDSSSGTGSPLHF; CDR3 DNA: TGTGACAGCAGCTCAGGGACGGGTTCACCCCTACACTTT